This T cell receptor beta chain was captured in a study of blood T cell repertoires in COVID-19. Study details: From the United States, Italy and Spain came samples of acute and convalescent COVID-19.

Clinical history reported by participants formed the basis on which cohorts were assigned. V gave up 1 base and J gave up 1 base, with 10 bases separating them. Germline-derived CDR1 and CDR2 are MNHNS and SASEGT. This CDR3 is 15 amino acids long. Assay: immunoSEQ multiplex PCR; the TCRdb copy retains only in-frame clones and omits some. The data contain around 250,000 clones, about 89% of them singletons. Material for sequencing was PBMCs or T cells enriched from blood (not recorded which). This clonotype originated in a human donor in a cohort exposed to, infected with or recovered from COVID-19 (not recorded which). The donor label of this sample is uncertain. V gene TRBV6-1 combines with J gene TRBJ1-1, with D hard to call. CDR3 protein: CASSEGQNRNTEAFF. Here the CDR3 DNA reads TGTGCCAGCAGTGAAGGGCAGAACAGGAACACTGAAGCTTTCTTT.